This paragraph reports one TCR beta chain. The antigen remains undetermined. The data are from a study of cytomegalovirus exposure and HLA in healthy donors. The overall study: Among roughly 190 million T cells, an earlier analysis found 90 million to 130 million unique TCR beta sequences. Points from the study as a whole: Data from an earlier analysis indicated that most TCR beta V segments were productive either about 87% or about 30% of the time.

A multiplex PCR was run with 60 Vbeta primers and 13 Jbeta primers. Profiled with immunoSEQ multiplex PCR; TCRdb holds only in-frame clones, not every one. The sample holds hundreds of thousands of clones, over 80% seen once. The TCR sequence derives from a boy aged 2 to 9 in good health and CMV-seronegative. The sample taken for sequencing was PBMCs.

CDR3 in DNA: TGCGCCAGCAGCCAAGAGGAAGCGGGGCGGGTAGCTTTCTTT. Encoded protein: CASSQEEAGRVAFF. The genes are TRBV4-1 and TRBJ1-1; weak D call: TRBD1 (5 bases). The germline gives CDR1 MGHRA, CDR2 YSYEKL. The length of the CDR3 is 14 residues. V was cut by 0 bases and J by 10 bases, with 15 bases left in between.